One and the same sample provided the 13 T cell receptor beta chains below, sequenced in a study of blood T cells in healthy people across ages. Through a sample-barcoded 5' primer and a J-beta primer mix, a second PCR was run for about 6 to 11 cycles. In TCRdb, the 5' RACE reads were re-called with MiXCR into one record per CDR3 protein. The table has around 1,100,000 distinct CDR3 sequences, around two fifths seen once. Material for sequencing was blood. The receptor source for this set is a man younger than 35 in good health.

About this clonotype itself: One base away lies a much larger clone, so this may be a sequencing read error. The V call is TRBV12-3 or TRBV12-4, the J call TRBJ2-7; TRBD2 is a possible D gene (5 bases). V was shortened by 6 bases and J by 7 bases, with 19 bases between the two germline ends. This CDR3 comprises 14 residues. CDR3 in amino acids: CASSYALSGNEQYF. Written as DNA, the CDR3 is TGTGCCAGCAGCTACGCCCTATCGGGGAATGAGCAGTACTTC.

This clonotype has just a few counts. As DNA, the CDR3 is TGTGCCAGCGGGACTAGCGGGGGGTTTTACAATGAGCAGTTCTTC. It specifies CASGTSGGFYNEQFF. The gene calls are TRBV6-5 and TRBJ2-1, with 15 bases matching TRBD2. CDR1 is MNHEY, CDR2 SVGAGI, per germline. The CDR3 sequence is 15 residues long. After removal of 8 bases from V and 4 bases from J, the junction contained 3 bases not matched to a gene.

Here the CDR3 DNA reads TGCGCCAGCAGCCAAACAGGGGGGTTAGAGACCCAGTACTTC. It yields the protein CASSQTGGLETQYF. This chain joins TRBV4-3 and TRBJ2-5; TRBD1 matches 8 bases. Germline-derived CDR1 and CDR2 are LGHNA and YSLEER. The J segment lost 4 bases and the V segment lost 2 bases, leaving 3 bases of the junction unmatched. This CDR3 comprises 14 residues.

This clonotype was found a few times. CDR3 amino acids: CASSYGRTGNEQFF. CDR3 sequence (DNA): TGTGCCAGCAGTTACGGTCGGACAGGCAATGAGCAGTTCTTC. V is TRBV6-5 and J is TRBJ2-1; the match to TRBD1 covers 7 bases. CDR1 is MNHEY and CDR2 is SVGAGI in the germline V gene. The CDR3 is 14 amino acids. V lost 2 bases, J lost 6 bases, and 4 bases stayed unmatched.

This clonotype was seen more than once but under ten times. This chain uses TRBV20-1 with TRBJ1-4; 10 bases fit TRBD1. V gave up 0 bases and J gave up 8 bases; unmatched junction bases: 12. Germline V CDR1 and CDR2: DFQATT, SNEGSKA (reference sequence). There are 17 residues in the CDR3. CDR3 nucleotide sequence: TGCAGTGCTAGAGATCTAGGACAGGGGGGAATTTTAGAAAAACTGTTTTTT. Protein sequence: CSARDLGQGGILEKLFF.

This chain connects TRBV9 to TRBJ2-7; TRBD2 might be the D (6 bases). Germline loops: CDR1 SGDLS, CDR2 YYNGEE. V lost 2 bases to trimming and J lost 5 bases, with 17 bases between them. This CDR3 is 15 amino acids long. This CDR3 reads CASSVSHGRDDEQYF. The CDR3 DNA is TGTGCCAGCAGCGTCTCCCACGGGCGGGACGACGAGCAGTACTTC.

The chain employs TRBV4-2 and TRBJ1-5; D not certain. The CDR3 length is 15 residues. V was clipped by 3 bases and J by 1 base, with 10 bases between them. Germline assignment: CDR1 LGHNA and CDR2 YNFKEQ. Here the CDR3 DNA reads TGTGCCAGCAGCCAGTGGGTGGACAGCAATCAGCCCCAGCATTTT. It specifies CASSQWVDSNQPQHF.

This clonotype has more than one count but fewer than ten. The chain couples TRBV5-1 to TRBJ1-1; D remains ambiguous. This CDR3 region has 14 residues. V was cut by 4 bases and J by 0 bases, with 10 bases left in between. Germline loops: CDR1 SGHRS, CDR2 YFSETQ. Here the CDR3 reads CASSPWELNTEAFF. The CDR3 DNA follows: TGCGCCAGCAGCCCGTGGGAGCTGAACACTGAAGCTTTCTTT.

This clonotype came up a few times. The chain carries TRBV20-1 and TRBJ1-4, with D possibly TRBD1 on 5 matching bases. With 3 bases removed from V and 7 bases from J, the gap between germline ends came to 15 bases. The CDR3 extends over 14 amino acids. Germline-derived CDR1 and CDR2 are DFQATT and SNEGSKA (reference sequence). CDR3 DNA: TGCAGTGCTAGTCCCGGGACCCGGGGTGAAAAACTGTTTTTT. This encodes CSASPGTRGEKLFF.

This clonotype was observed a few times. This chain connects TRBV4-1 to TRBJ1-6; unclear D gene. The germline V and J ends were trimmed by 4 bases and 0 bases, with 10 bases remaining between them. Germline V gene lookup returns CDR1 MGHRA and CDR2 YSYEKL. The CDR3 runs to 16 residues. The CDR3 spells CASSPADTSYNSPLHF. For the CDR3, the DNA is TGCGCCAGCAGCCCGGCAGATACCTCCTATAATTCACCCCTCCACTTT.

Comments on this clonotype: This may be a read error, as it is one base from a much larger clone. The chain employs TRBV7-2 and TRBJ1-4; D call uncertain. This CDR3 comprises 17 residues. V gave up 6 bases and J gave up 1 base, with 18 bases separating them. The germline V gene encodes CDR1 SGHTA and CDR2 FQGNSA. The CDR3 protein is CASSSEPIAVTNEKLFF. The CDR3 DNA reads TGTGCCAGCAGTTCCGAGCCCATTGCGGTAACTAATGAAAAACTGTTTTTT.

The CDR3 nucleotides read TGTGCCAGCAGCGTAGAACCAGGGGAAAGGGAGACCCAGTACTTC. Its translation: CASSVEPGERETQYF. The chain has TRBV9 and TRBJ2-5, with D possibly TRBD1 on 6 matching bases. Germline V lookup: CDR1 SGDLS, CDR2 YYNGEE. This CDR3 comprises 15 residues. Trimming stripped 0 bases from V and 5 bases from J, with 14 bases between.

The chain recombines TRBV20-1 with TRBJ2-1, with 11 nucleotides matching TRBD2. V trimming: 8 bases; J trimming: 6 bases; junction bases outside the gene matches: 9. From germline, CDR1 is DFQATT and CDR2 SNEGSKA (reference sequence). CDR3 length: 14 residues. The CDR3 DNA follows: TGCAGTCCTTTAGCGGGGGGGTTTGGCAATGAGCAGTTCTTC. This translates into CSPLAGGFGNEQFF.